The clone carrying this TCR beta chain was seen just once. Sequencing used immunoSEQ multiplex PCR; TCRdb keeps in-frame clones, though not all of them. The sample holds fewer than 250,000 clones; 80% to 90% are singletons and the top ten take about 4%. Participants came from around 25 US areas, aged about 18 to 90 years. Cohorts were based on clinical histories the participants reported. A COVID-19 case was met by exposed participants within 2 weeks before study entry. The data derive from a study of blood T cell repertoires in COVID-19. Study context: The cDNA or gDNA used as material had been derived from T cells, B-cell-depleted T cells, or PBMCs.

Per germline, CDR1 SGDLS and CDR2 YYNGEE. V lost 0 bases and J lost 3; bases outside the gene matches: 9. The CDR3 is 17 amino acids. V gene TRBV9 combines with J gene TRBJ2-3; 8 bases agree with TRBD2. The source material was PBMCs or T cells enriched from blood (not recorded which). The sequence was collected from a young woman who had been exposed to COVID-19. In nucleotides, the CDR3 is TGTGCCAGCAGCGTAGGGAAGCGGGAGACGGGGACAGATACGCAGTATTTT. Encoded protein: CASSVGKRETGTDTQYF.